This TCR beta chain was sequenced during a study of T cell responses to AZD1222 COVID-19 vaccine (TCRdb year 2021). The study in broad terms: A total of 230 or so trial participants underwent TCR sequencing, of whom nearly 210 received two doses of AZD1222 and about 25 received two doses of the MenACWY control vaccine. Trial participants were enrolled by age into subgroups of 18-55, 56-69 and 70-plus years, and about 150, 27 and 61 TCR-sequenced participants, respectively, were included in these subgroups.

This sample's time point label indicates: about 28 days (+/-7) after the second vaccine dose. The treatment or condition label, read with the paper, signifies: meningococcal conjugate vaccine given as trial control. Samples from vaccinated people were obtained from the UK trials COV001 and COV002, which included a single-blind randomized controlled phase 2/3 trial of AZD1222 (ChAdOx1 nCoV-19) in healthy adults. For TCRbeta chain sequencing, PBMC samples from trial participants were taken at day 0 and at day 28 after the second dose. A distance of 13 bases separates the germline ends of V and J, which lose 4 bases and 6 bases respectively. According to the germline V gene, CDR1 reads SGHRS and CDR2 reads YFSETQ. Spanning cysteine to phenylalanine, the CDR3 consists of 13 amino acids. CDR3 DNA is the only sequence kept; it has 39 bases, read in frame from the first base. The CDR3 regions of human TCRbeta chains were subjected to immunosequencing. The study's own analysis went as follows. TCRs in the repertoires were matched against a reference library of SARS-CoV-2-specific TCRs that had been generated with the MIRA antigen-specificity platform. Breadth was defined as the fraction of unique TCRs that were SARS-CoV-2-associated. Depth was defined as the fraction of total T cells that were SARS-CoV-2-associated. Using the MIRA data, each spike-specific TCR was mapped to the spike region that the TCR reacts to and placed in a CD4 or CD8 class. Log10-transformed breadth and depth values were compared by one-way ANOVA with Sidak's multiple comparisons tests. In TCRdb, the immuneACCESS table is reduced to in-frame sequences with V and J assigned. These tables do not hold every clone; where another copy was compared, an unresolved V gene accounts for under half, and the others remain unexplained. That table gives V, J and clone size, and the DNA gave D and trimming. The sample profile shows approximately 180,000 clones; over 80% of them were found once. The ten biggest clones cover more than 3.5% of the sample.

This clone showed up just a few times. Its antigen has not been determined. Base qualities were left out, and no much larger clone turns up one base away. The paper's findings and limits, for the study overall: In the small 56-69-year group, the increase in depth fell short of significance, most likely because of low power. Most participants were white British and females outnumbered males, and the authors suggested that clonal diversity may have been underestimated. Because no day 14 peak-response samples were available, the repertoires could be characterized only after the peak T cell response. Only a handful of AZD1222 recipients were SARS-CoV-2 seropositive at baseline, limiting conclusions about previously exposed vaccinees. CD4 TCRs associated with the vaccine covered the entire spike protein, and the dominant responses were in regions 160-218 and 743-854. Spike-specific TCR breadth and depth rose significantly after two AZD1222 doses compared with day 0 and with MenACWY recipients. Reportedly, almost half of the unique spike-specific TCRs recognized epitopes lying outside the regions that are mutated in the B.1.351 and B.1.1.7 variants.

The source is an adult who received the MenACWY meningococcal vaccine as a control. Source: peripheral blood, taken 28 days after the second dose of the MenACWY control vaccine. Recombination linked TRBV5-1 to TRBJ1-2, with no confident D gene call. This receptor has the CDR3 CASSRTEAHGYTF. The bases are TGCGCCAGCAGCCGCACGGAAGCCCATGGCTACACCTTC.